This T cell receptor beta chain was captured by sequencing in a study of blood T cell repertoires in COVID-19. Looking at the study overall: The cDNA or gDNA used as material had been derived from T cells, B-cell-depleted T cells, or PBMCs.

In its sample, this clone was seen a few times. It was during active infection that Seattle patients were enrolled and then longitudinally followed. As processed by the authors: Using reference gene primer amplification, nucleated cell counts were estimated. Sequencing used immunoSEQ multiplex PCR; TCRdb keeps in-frame clones, though not all of them. The D gene and trimming were derived from the DNA, and the V and J assignments and clone size from that table. This sample has around 38,000 clones, with 70% to 90% found just once. The sequencing sample was made of peripheral blood. This sequence originates from a man aged 55 to 70 with COVID-19, enrolled during active disease.

The CDR3 loop reads CASSPSGSDEQYF. In DNA, the CDR3 is TGCGCCAGCAGTCCTAGCGGGAGCGACGAGCAGTACTTC. The chain employs TRBV10-1 and TRBJ2-7; 10 bases fit TRBD2. CDR1 WNHNN and CDR2 SYGVQD come from the germline V gene (reference sequence). Losses at the gene ends were 5 bases for V and 5 bases for J; bases not matched to a gene: 3. The CDR3 is 13 residues long.